A single sample gave rise to the 24 T cell receptor beta chains below, sequenced in a study of patients and donors after allogeneic stem cell transplantation (TCRdb year 2020). Library creation used RT-PCR. The reads were generated on a NextSeq 550. TCRdb redid the processing of the public reads, applying fastp at Q25 and MiXCR, and retained in-frame beta chains. Identical CDR3 protein sequences are pooled into one entry, listed with their most common genes and DNA. Recorded for this sample are some 880,000 distinct CDR3 sequences; roughly 18% of them occurred a single time. Jointly, the top ten make up around 6% of the sample. Source material: blood, either unsorted or a sorted T cell fraction (not recorded which). These receptors originate from a human donor who was either an allogeneic HSCT recipient or a stem cell or donor lymphocyte infusion donor (not recorded which). It is not recorded whose cells these are; they may come from a transplant donor.

In regard to this clonotype: A much bigger clone sits one base away, suggesting this may be a read error. This chain joins TRBV3-1 and TRBJ2-7; maybe TRBD1 (7 bases). V lost 4 bases and J lost 6, with 16 bases in between. This CDR3 region has 14 residues. Germline loops: CDR1 LGHDT, CDR2 YNNKEL (reference sequence). DNA for the CDR3: TGTGCCAGCAGCCTCAGTCAGGGGGACTGCGAGCAGTACTTC. Translation: CASSLSQGDCEQYF.

The chain joins TRBV10-3 to TRBJ1-2; TRBD1 matches 8 bases. Per germline, CDR1 ENHRY and CDR2 SYGVKD. Trimming at V came to 0 bases and at J to 6 bases, leaving 6 bases not matched to a gene. This CDR3 contains 15 residues. CDR3 bases: TGTGCCATCAGTGAGTCCCGGGACAGGTTGGATGGCTACACCTTC. Translation: CAISESRDRLDGYTF.

The chain links TRBV18 to TRBJ1-6; D remains ambiguous. Germline CDR1 KGHSH, CDR2 LQKENI. The CDR3 consists of 15 residues. Trimming pared 2 bases from V and 11 bases from J, leaving 16 bases between. The CDR3 region is CASSPKNAGNAPLHF. CDR3 DNA: TGTGCCAGCTCACCAAAAAACGCCGGGAATGCACCCCTCCACTTT.

The chain is built from TRBV20-1 and TRBJ2-7; the D gene is possibly TRBD1 (6 bases). The CDR3 has 13 residues. The ends were cut back, 5 bases at V and 2 bases at J, with 13 bases in the middle. Germline assignment: CDR1 DFQATT and CDR2 SNEGSKA (reference sequence). CDR3 in DNA: TGCAGTGCTCATCGGGACACCACCTACGAGCAGTACTTC. This gives the protein CSAHRDTTYEQYF.

The rearrangement joins TRBV19 to TRBJ2-7; 11 bases align to TRBD1. J gave up 4 bases and V 4 bases, and 6 bases lay outside the gene matches. The CDR3 totals 15 residues. Germline V CDR1 and CDR2: LNHDA, SQIVND (reference sequence). For the CDR3, the DNA is TGTGCCAGTAGTACCGCCGGACAGGGGGCTTACGAGCAGTACTTC. It codes for CASSTAGQGAYEQYF.

The chain combines TRBV27 with TRBJ2-1; D is possibly TRBD2 (5 bases). Germline V gives CDR1 MNHEY, CDR2 SMNVEV (reference sequence). The V gene lost 7 bases and the J gene lost 0 bases, with 16 bases spanning the gap. CDR3 length: 16 residues. The CDR3 protein is CASTWRRPSSYNEQFF. In nucleotides, the CDR3 is TGTGCCAGCACCTGGAGGCGGCCCAGCTCCTACAATGAGCAGTTCTTC.

Many counts were recorded for this clonotype. V is TRBV12-3 or TRBV12-4 and J is TRBJ1-1, with 8 bases matching TRBD1. J gave up 3 bases and V 9 bases, and 12 bases lay outside the gene matches. CDR3 size: 15 residues. The CDR3 DNA is TGTGCCAGGAGGGGCTGGACAGGGTTTTACACTGAAGCTTTCTTT. It codes for CARRGWTGFYTEAFF.

The chain couples TRBV29-1 to TRBJ2-7; 9 bases fit TRBD1. V was clipped by 6 bases and J by 2 bases; unmatched bases: 5. This CDR3 contains 13 residues. Germline CDR1 and CDR2: SQVTM and ANQGSEA. The CDR3 DNA reads as TGCAGCGTCAAACGGGACAGGGCCTACGAGCAGTACTTC. Translation gives CSVKRDRAYEQYF.

The chain recombines TRBV20-1 with TRBJ1-1; D is unclear. Trimming removed 1 base at V and 1 base at J, with 10 bases between. The CDR3 runs 14 residues. Looked up from germline, CDR1 is DFQATT and CDR2 is SNEGSKA (reference sequence). The DNA of the CDR3 is TGCAGTGCTAGAGTCGGATGGGAGAACACTGAAGCTTTCTTT. This gives the protein CSARVGWENTEAFF.

This chain connects TRBV20-1 to TRBJ1-1; D is ambiguous. CDR1 and CDR2 (germline): DFQATT, SNEGSKA (reference sequence). Trimming took off 1 base at V and 1 base at J, with 13 bases between the two ends. CDR3 length: 15 residues. This chain's CDR3 is CSARGGVSGNTEAFF. The CDR3 region has the DNA TGCAGTGCTAGAGGCGGAGTCAGCGGGAACACTGAAGCTTTCTTT.

In its sample, this clonotype was seen a few times. The chain joins TRBV6-5 to TRBJ2-7; possible D gene TRBD2, 5 bases. V was shortened by 2 bases and J by 4 bases, with 18 bases between the two germline ends. The CDR3 runs to 16 residues. Germline CDR1 and CDR2: MNHEY and SVGAGI. CDR3 nucleotides: TGTGCCAGCAGTTACCCTGCCACTAGTTATGAGTACGAGCAGTACTTC. Translating it yields CASSYPATSYEYEQYF.

This chain links TRBV12-3 or TRBV12-4 with TRBJ1-1; D is perhaps TRBD1 (6 bases). V lost 7 bases and J lost 6, with 12 bases in between. The length of the CDR3 is 12 residues. The CDR3: CASKRGGSEAFF. The DNA for the CDR3 is TGTGCCAGCAAAAGGGGGGGGTCTGAAGCTTTCTTT.

This clonotype has a count of ten or more. This rearrangement joins TRBV5-1 to TRBJ1-1, with 9 bases that match TRBD1. Trimming cost V 4 bases and J 5 bases; bases outside gene matches: 6. CDR3 length: 14 amino acids. The germline V gene has CDR1 SGHRS and CDR2 YFSETQ. In nucleotides, the CDR3 is TGCGCCAGCAGCAGGGGACAGGGAGGAACTGAAGCTTTCTTT. Encoded protein: CASSRGQGGTEAFF. The full variable domain, its missing parts supplied by reference TRBV5-1 and TRBJ1-1, is KAGVTQTPRYLIKTRGQQVTLSCSPISGHRSVSWYQQTPGQGLQFLFEYFSETQRNKGNFPGRFSGRQFSNSRSEMNVSTLELGDSALYLCASSRGQGGTEAFFGQGTRLTVV.

This clonotype showed up many times. The chain is built from TRBV10-3 and TRBJ1-1, with 7 bases that match TRBD1. The CDR3 is made up of 13 amino acids. After removal of 11 bases from V and 0 bases from J, the junction contained 6 bases not matched to a gene. Germline lookup yields CDR1 ENHRY and CDR2 SYGVKD. The CDR3 sequence is CASTGTLNTEAFF. DNA of the CDR3: TGTGCCTCGACAGGGACTTTGAACACTGAAGCTTTCTTT.

In its sample, this clonotype was seen once. The rearrangement joins TRBV5-1 to TRBJ2-1; maybe TRBD1 (5 bases). The CDR3 loop spans 18 amino acids. Trimming took off 2 bases at V and 10 bases at J, with 28 bases between the two ends. CDR1 and CDR2 (germline): SGHRS, YFSETQ. The CDR3 DNA sequence: TGCGCCAGCAGCTTAGAACTGAGTTCGACAGTTAGTACTGGAGAGCAGTTCTTC. Protein: CASSLELSSTVSTGEQFF.

The chain carries TRBV12-3 or TRBV12-4 and TRBJ2-5; TRBD2 matches 13 bases. The CDR3 has 16 amino acids. The V gene end was trimmed by 6 bases and the J gene end by 4 bases; junction bases not matched to a gene: 8. The CDR3 coding sequence is TGTGCCAGCAGACCCAGAGGACTAGCGGGGGCAGAGACCCAGTACTTC. Translating it yields CASRPRGLAGAETQYF.

The V gene is TRBV18, the J gene TRBJ1-1, with a possible D match to TRBD1 (5 bases). Per the germline V gene, CDR1 is KGHSH and CDR2 is LQKENI. V lost 2 bases and J lost 0, with 16 bases in between. The CDR3 loop spans 17 amino acids. CDR3: CASSPSGTLIMNTEAFF. The CDR3 region has the DNA TGTGCCAGCTCACCATCCGGGACTTTGATCATGAACACTGAAGCTTTCTTT.

This clonotype appeared a few times. The chain couples TRBV12-3 or TRBV12-4 to TRBJ1-4; D not certain. Trimming removed 4 bases at V and 7 bases at J, with 7 bases between. The CDR3 length is 12 residues. This CDR3 reads CASSYGSEKLFF. For the CDR3, the DNA is TGTGCCAGCAGTTACGGTAGTGAAAAACTGTTTTTT.

In this sample, this clonotype turned up a few times. The chain links TRBV9 to TRBJ2-2; D perhaps matches TRBD2 (6 bases). V lost 6 bases to trimming and J lost 5 bases, with 11 bases between them. CDR3 length: 13 amino acids. Germline V gives CDR1 SGDLS, CDR2 YYNGEE. This chain's CDR3 is CASKGLDTGELFF. Here the CDR3 DNA reads TGTGCCAGCAAGGGACTGGATACCGGGGAGCTGTTTTTT.

This clonotype was found a few times. The chain couples TRBV5-1 to TRBJ2-3; D is uncertain. V was trimmed by 3 bases and J by 5 bases, leaving 10 bases between them. This CDR3 comprises 13 residues. Germline assignment: CDR1 SGHRS and CDR2 YFSETQ. The CDR3 DNA follows: TGCGCCAGCAGCTCGGGTTTAGGAGATACGCAGTATTTT. As protein: CASSSGLGDTQYF.

This chain links TRBV20-1 with TRBJ2-3; the D gene is possibly TRBD2 (6 bases). The CDR3 has 9 residues. CDR1 and CDR2 from the germline V gene are DFQATT and SNEGSKA (reference sequence). The V and J ends lost 5 bases and 13 bases respectively, with 10 bases between them. CDR3 protein: CSARDSEYF. For the CDR3, the DNA is TGCAGTGCTCGGGACTCGGAGTATTTT.

This clonotype occurred a few times. This chain uses TRBV2 with TRBJ2-5; 8 bases are a match to TRBD1. The CDR3 spans 15 residues. Germline V gene data show CDR1 as SNHLY and CDR2 as FYNNEI. Trimming at V came to 0 bases and at J to 5 bases, leaving 5 bases not matched to a gene. The CDR3 DNA reads TGTGCCAGCAGTGAAGCGGCAGGGGGCTTTGAGACCCAGTACTTC. It encodes CASSEAAGGFETQYF. Drawing the rest from reference TRBV2 and TRBJ2-5, the complete variable domain is EPEVTQTPSHQVTQMGQEVILRCVPISNHLYFYWYRQILGQKVEFLVSFYNNEISEKSEIFDDQFSVERPDGSNFTLKIRSTKLEDSAMYFCASSEAAGGFETQYFGPGTRLLVL.

This clonotype appeared a few times. The chain joins TRBV7-8 to TRBJ2-5; 12 positions agree with TRBD2. V shed 5 bases, J shed 4 bases, and the junction held 8 bases outside the gene matches. Germline V gene sequence: CDR1 SGHVS, CDR2 FQNEAQ. The CDR3 covers 16 residues. Here the CDR3 reads CASSARLAGVVETQYF. The CDR3 DNA follows: TGTGCCAGCAGCGCCCGACTAGCGGGGGTTGTAGAGACCCAGTACTTC. Supplemented by reference TRBV7-8 and TRBJ2-5, the full variable domain reads GAGVSQSPRYKVAKRGQDVALRCDPISGHVSLFWYQQALGQGPEFLTYFQNEAQLDKSGLPSDRFFAERPEGSVSTLKIQRTQQEDSAVYLCASSARLAGVVETQYFGPGTRLLVL.

The genes are TRBV29-1 and TRBJ2-3, with 8 bases lining up with TRBD2. The CDR3 consists of 14 residues. Germline values: CDR1 SQVTM, CDR2 ANQGSEA. V gave up 4 bases and J gave up 7 bases; unmatched junction bases: 10. CDR3 amino acids: CSVVSGSGRYTQYF. The CDR3 DNA is TGCAGCGTTGTGAGCGGGAGTGGGCGGTATACGCAGTATTTT.